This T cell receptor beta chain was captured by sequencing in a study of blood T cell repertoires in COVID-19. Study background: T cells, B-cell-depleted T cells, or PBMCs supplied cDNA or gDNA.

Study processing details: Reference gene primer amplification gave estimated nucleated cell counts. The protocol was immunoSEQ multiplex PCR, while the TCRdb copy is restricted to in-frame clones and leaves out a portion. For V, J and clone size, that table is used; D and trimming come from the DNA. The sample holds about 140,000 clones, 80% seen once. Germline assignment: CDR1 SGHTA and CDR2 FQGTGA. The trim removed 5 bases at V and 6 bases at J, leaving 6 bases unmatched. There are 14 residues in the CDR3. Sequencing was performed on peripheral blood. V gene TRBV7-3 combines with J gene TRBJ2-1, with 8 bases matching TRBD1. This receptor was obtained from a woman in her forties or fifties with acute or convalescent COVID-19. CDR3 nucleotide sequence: TGTGCCAGCAGCCCCCAGGACAGGGTCAATGAGCAGTTCTTC. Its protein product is CASSPQDRVNEQFF.